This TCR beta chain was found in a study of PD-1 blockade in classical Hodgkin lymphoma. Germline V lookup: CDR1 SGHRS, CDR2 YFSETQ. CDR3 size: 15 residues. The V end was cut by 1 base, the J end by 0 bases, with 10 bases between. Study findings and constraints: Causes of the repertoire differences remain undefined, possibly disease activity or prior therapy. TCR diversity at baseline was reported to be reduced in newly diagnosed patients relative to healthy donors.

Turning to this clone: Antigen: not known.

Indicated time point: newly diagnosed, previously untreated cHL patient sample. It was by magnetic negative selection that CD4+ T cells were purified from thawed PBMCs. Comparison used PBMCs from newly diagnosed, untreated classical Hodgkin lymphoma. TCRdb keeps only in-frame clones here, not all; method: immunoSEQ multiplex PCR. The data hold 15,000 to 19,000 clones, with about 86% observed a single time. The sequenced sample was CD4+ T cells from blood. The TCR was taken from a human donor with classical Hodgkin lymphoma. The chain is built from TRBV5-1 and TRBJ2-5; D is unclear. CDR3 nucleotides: TGCGCCAGCAGCTTGAGTGGAGAGTACCAAGAGACCCAGTACTTC. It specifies CASSLSGEYQETQYF.